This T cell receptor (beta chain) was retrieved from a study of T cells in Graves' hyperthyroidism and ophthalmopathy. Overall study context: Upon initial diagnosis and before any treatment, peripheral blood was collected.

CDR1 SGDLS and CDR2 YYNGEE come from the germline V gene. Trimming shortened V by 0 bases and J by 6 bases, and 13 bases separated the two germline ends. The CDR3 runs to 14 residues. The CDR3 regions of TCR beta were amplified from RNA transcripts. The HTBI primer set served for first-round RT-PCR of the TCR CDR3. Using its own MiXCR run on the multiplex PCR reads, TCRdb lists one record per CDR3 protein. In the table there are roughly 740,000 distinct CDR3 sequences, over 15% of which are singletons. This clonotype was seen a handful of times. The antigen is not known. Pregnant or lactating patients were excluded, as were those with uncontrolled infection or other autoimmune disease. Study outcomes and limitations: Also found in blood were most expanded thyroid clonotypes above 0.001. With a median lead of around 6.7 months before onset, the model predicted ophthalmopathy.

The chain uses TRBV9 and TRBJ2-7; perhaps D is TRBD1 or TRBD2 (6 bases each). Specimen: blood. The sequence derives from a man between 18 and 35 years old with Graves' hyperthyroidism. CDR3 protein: CASSVGGGFAEQYF. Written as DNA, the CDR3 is TGTGCCAGCAGCGTAGGAGGGGGGTTTGCCGAGCAGTACTTC.